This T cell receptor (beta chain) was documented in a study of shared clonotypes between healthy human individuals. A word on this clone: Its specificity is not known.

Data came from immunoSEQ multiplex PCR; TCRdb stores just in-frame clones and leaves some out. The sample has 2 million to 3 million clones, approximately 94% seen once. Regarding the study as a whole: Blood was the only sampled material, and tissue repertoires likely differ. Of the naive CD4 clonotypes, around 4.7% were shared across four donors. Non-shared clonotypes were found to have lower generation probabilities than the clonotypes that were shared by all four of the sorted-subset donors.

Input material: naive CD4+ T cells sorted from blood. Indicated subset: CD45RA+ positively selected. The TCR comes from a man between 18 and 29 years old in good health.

The chain's CDR3 is CASSIAAGGRNEQFF. The CDR3 nucleotides are TGTGCCAGTAGTATAGCTGCGGGAGGTCGTAATGAGCAGTTCTTC. The rearrangement joins TRBV19 to TRBJ2-1; 8 nucleotides align to TRBD2. Unmatched junction bases numbered 6, after V lost 1 base and J lost 7 bases. The CDR3 spans 15 residues. Germline CDR1 reads LNHDA; CDR2 reads SQIVND (reference sequence).